These T cell receptor beta chains were read from a single sample in a study of human T cells and chemical hapten exposure. TCRdb passed the RACE reads through MiXCR, listing each CDR3 protein once. The data show 90,000 to 140,000 distinct CDR3 sequences, less than 45% seen once. The specimen was whole blood, collected in connection with sensitization to the hapten diphenylcyclopropenone (DPC). These receptors were taken from a middle-aged man with alopecia areata. Some clones in this sample may be carry-over from other donors' samples. CDR3s include the opening cysteine and the closing phenylalanine or tryptophan. The D gene is left open where the match is weak. Not every row has a clone size; where given, it reads once, few, many or a size class.

>.|TRBV27|.|TRBJ2-7
TGTGCCAGCAGTTCGGAAACCCCAGGTCACGAGCAGTACTTC
CASSSETPGHEQYF
>.|TRBV5-6|.|TRBJ2-3
TGTGCCAGCAGCTTGGACCAGGGCCCTACAGATACGCAGTATTTT
CASSLDQGPTDTQYF
>once|TRBV12-3/TRBV12-4|TRBD1|TRBJ2-3
TGTGCCAGCAGTTTATTCAGGGGGAGCACAGATACGCAGTATTTT
CASSLFRGSTDTQYF
>.|TRBV7-9|.|TRBJ2-7
TGTGCCAGCAGCTTGATGTCGTCTGGCGAGCAGTACTTC
CASSLMSSGEQYF
>.|TRBV7-9|TRBD2|TRBJ2-1
TGTGCCAGCACCACCCCACTAGCGGGAGTTGATGAGCAGTTCTTC
CASTTPLAGVDEQFF
>.|TRBV28|TRBD2|TRBJ2-3
TGTGCCAGCAGCCCTACTAGCGGGGGCACAGATACGCAGTATTTT
CASSPTSGGTDTQYF
>.|TRBV28|TRBD2|TRBJ2-7
TGTGCCAGCAGTTTAGAGACTAGCGGACCCTACGAGCAGTACTTC
CASSLETSGPYEQYF
>few|TRBV29-1|TRBD1|TRBJ2-5
TGCAGCGTATCACAGGGGACCCAAGAGACCCAGTACTTC
CSVSQGTQETQYF
>.|TRBV6-6|TRBD2|TRBJ2-2
TGTGCCAGCAGACCGGGAGGGGTTTCAACCGGGGAGCTGTTTTTT
CASRPGGVSTGELFF
>.|TRBV3-1|TRBD1|TRBJ2-2
TGTGCCAGCAGCCCTGTCGACAGGGCACGAAACACCGGGGAGCTGTTTTTT
CASSPVDRARNTGELFF
>once|TRBV7-9|.|TRBJ2-3
TGTGCCAGCAGGTCCATTGGGGGCACAGATACGCAGTATTTT
CASRSIGGTDTQYF
>.|TRBV28|.|TRBJ2-3
TGTGCCAGCACCCCCCAGGGCCCTGGACCCACAGATACGCAGTATTTT
CASTPQGPGPTDTQYF
>.|TRBV6-5|TRBD2|TRBJ2-3
TGTGCCAGCAGTTATCGGGGAGGGCCCGCAGATACGCAGTATTTT
CASSYRGGPADTQYF
>.|TRBV19|TRBD2|TRBJ2-2
TGTGCCAGTAGCCTAGACCTAGCGGGAGCTGGCGGGGAGCTGTTTTTT
CASSLDLAGAGGELFF
>.|TRBV4-2|TRBD1|TRBJ1-1
TGTGCCAGCAGCCAAGAGACAGGGGGAAGTGAAGCTTTCTTT
CASSQETGGSEAFF
>.|TRBV7-3|.|TRBJ1-6
TGTGCCAGCAGGGAGAGCTCCTATAATTCACCCCTCCACTTT
CASRESSYNSPLHF
>.|TRBV20-1|.|TRBJ2-7
TGCAGTGCTAGAGATTCGGGGAACGACGAGCAGTACTTC
CSARDSGNDEQYF
>.|TRBV24-1|TRBD2|TRBJ2-3
TGTGCCACCAGTGATCCCCCCTGGGGACTAGCGTCAGATACGCAGTATTTT
CATSDPPWGLASDTQYF
>few|TRBV4-2|TRBD2|TRBJ2-1
TGTGCCAGCAGCCAAGGGGACGTAGCGGGATATAATGAGCAGTTCTTC
CASSQGDVAGYNEQFF
>.|TRBV7-8|TRBD1|TRBJ2-5
TGTGCCAGCAGCTTAGCGGGGGACAGAATAGGAGAGACCCAGTACTTC
CASSLAGDRIGETQYF
>.|TRBV7-9|TRBD2|TRBJ2-6
TGTGCCAGCAGCCTTAGAGCGGGAGGTGGGGCCAACGTCCTGACTTTC
CASSLRAGGGANVLTF
>.|TRBV21-1|.|TRBJ2-5
TGTGCCAGCAGCAAAACGAGACAAAAAGAGACCCAGTACTTC
CASSKTRQKETQYF
>.|TRBV20-1|.|TRBJ2-5
TGCAGTGCTAGTGCAGAGACCCAGTACTTC
CSASAETQYF
>.|TRBV27|.|TRBJ2-3
TGTGCCAGCAGCCCCAGGGCGGGGTATGTGGATACGCAGTATTTT
CASSPRAGYVDTQYF
>.|TRBV20-1|.|TRBJ2-5
TGCAGTGCTAGAGATGTAATCCTCTGGTACCAAGAGACCCAGTACTTC
CSARDVILWYQETQYF
>.|TRBV7-9|.|TRBJ2-1
TGTGCCAGCAGGTTAGGGGGGAACAGAAGAGATGAGCAGTTCTTC
CASRLGGNRRDEQFF
>.|TRBV9|.|TRBJ1-1
TGTGCCAGCAGCAATTTGGGGGGTGGTACTGAAGCTTTCTTT
CASSNLGGGTEAFF
>few|TRBV3-1|.|TRBJ1-2
TGTGCCAGCAGCCAAGGCAGTAACTATGGCTACACCTTC
CASSQGSNYGYTF